This entry concerns a single T cell receptor (beta chain). The data were taken from a study of CD8 T cells in Susac syndrome. Random-hexamer reverse transcription was applied to roughly 0.45 to 1 ug RNA. The amplification used immunoSEQ multiplex PCR on TCR beta CDR3; it spanned 54 Vbeta and 13 Jbeta. TCRdb fed the immunoSEQ multiplex PCR reads into MiXCR, producing one record per CDR3 protein. Among roughly 67,000 distinct CDR3 sequences listed, less than 95% were seen once. V was shortened by 0 bases and J by 1 base, with 15 bases between the two germline ends. The length of the CDR3 is 16 residues. The germline V gene encodes CDR1 SQVTM and CDR2 ANQGSEA. Sequencing targeted TCR beta in blood CD8+ and CD4+ T cells. The multiple sclerosis control group comprised treatment-naive patients with stable or active relapsing-remitting disease. Purification of the CD8+ and CD4+ T cells relied on negative isolation, and TEMRA cells underwent FACS enrichment.

This chain uses TRBV29-1 with TRBJ2-5, with D hard to call. The receptor was isolated from a human donor with multiple sclerosis. Material for sequencing was CD8+ T cells from PBMCs. CDR3 residues: CSVEDPYRPRQETQYF. The CDR3 region has the DNA TGCAGCGTTGAAGATCCCTACAGACCTCGCCAAGAGACCCAGTACTTC.